These T cell receptor beta chains were read from a single sample in a study of response to subunit inactivated influenza vaccine. A single record per CDR3 protein comes from TCRdb applying MiXCR to the RT-PCR reads. The table records hundreds of thousands of distinct CDR3 sequences, roughly 23% of them present only once. This specimen was CD4+ T cells sorted from PBMCs, taken 5 to 6 days after vaccination. The receptors here all came from a man aged 45 to 65 who received an inactivated influenza vaccine. Each CDR3 is given with its conserved first and last residue. D genes are given only for firm matches. Size is stated for part of the rows, as once, few or many counts, or as a class when the clone is expanded.

d_gene | abundance | j_gene | v_gene | CDR3nt | CDR3aa
- | many | TRBJ2-7 | TRBV25-1 | TGTGCCAGTAAAGAGACAGGCCAACGAGGCGAGCAGTACTTC | CASKETGQRGEQYF
TRBD2 | - | TRBJ2-3 | TRBV6-2/TRBV6-3 | TGTGCCAGCAGTTATTCGGCGGGGGGCGCAGATACGCAGTATTTT | CASSYSAGGADTQYF
TRBD2 | few | TRBJ2-1 | TRBV9 | TGTGCCAGCAGCTTCCCACTAGCGGGATCCTACAATGAGCAGTTCTTC | CASSFPLAGSYNEQFF
- | few | TRBJ2-1 | TRBV11-1 | TGTGCCAGCAGCTTAGTAAGTAGGGCGACTGTCTCCTACAATGAGCAGTTCTTC | CASSLVSRATVSYNEQFF
- | - | TRBJ2-5 | TRBV29-1 | TGCAGCGTTGGGTTTGGGGTCCAAGAGACCCAGTACTTC | CSVGFGVQETQYF
- | few | TRBJ2-7 | TRBV20-1 | TGCAGTGCTAGAGATCCACCCTACGAGCAGTACTTC | CSARDPPYEQYF
TRBD1 | - | TRBJ2-2 | TRBV28 | TGTGCCAGCAGCATTGCCGGGACAGGGTTCTTAGGGCCGAACACCGGGGAGCTGTTTTTT | CASSIAGTGFLGPNTGELFF
- | - | TRBJ1-1 | TRBV5-1 | TGCGCCAGCAGCTTGGATGGCAGGGTAACTGGCGAAGCTTTCTTT | CASSLDGRVTGEAFF
- | many | TRBJ1-1 | TRBV5-1 | TGCGCCAGCAGACATGAGGGTGAAGCTTTCTTT | CASRHEGEAFF
TRBD2 | - | TRBJ2-3 | TRBV24-1 | TGTGCCACCAACCGGGGGGGCATTGATACGCAGTATTTT | CATNRGGIDTQYF
TRBD2 | few | TRBJ2-2 | TRBV6-5 | TGTGCCAGCAGTTCAGCTAGCGGGGGGATGAACACCGGGGAGCTGTTTTTT | CASSSASGGMNTGELFF
- | few | TRBJ2-7 | TRBV30 | TGTGCCTGGAGTGTAAGGGGCAGGACTACCTACGAGCAGTACTTC | CAWSVRGRTTYEQYF
TRBD2 | - | TRBJ2-5 | TRBV6-2/TRBV6-3 | TGTGCCAGCACCACGGGAGGGGCATGGAGGCAAGAGACCCAGTACTTC | CASTTGGAWRQETQYF
- | - | TRBJ1-1 | TRBV12-3/TRBV12-4 | TGTGCCAGCAGTTTGGATAAGACAGCGAGTACAATTAACACTGAAGCTTTCTTT | CASSLDKTASTINTEAFF
TRBD1 | few | TRBJ1-5 | TRBV12-3/TRBV12-4 | TGTGCCAGCAGTCCAGGGGGCTCGGGCAATCAGCCCCAGCATTTT | CASSPGGSGNQPQHF
- | once | TRBJ2-5 | TRBV21-1 | TGTGCCAGCAGCCCTGGATGGTCTTCCTCGGCGGAGACCCAGTACTTC | CASSPGWSSSAETQYF
- | - | TRBJ2-3 | TRBV5-1 | TGCGCCAGCTACGAGGGGGGCACAGATACGCAGTATTTT | CASYEGGTDTQYF
- | - | TRBJ1-1 | TRBV7-9 | TGTGCCAGCAGCTCCGAGGGCACTGAAGCTTTCTTT | CASSSEGTEAFF
- | few | TRBJ1-1 | TRBV12-3/TRBV12-4 | TGTGCCAGCAGTTTATCTGACCTTGAAGCTTTCTTT | CASSLSDLEAFF
- | few | TRBJ2-1 | TRBV5-1 | TGCGCCAGCAGCTTGGAGAGTGAGCAGTTCTTC | CASSLESEQFF
- | few | TRBJ2-1 | TRBV7-3 | TGTGCCAGCAGCTTCGGACTCGGTAGTAACTACAATGAGCAGTTCTTC | CASSFGLGSNYNEQFF
TRBD2 | - | TRBJ2-1 | TRBV7-6 | TGTGCCAGCAGCTTAGGGACTAGCGGGGTGGGTGAGCAGTTCTTC | CASSLGTSGVGEQFF
- | few | TRBJ2-5 | TRBV25-1 | TGTGCCAGCAGTGAATTTAGGGATTTGGAGACCCAGTACTTC | CASSEFRDLETQYF
- | - | TRBJ2-7 | TRBV28 | TGTGCCAGCAGATACAATGCGGGATCGCACGCCGAGCAGTACTTC | CASRYNAGSHAEQYF
- | - | TRBJ2-1 | TRBV6-2/TRBV6-3 | TGTGCCAGCAGTTACCCCAGGGAGTACAATGAGCAGTTCTTC | CASSYPREYNEQFF
- | - | TRBJ1-2 | TRBV14 | TGTGCCAGCAGCCAAGATTGGAGGGGGTATGGCTACACCTTC | CASSQDWRGYGYTF
- | - | TRBJ2-5 | TRBV24-1 | TGTGCCACCAGTGATTTAGCAAGACAGTCCGGGCGCGAGACCCAGTACTTC | CATSDLARQSGRETQYF
- | - | TRBJ1-1 | TRBV12-3/TRBV12-4 | TGTGCCAGCAGTTTTATGCGGCACACTGAAGCTTTCTTT | CASSFMRHTEAFF
- | few | TRBJ2-1 | TRBV10-3 | TGTGCCATCAGCGCGACAGCTGAGCAGTTCTTC | CAISATAEQFF
- | - | TRBJ2-1 | TRBV6-2/TRBV6-3 | TGTGCCAGCAGTTACTCTCTAGCCCTAAAGAGCTACAATGAGCAGTTCTTC | CASSYSLALKSYNEQFF
- | - | TRBJ2-5 | TRBV28 | TGTGCCAGCAGCAAATACCTCGACAGAGAAGAGACCCAGTACTTC | CASSKYLDREETQYF